This T cell receptor (beta chain) was identified in a study of CD8 T cells in ankylosing spondylitis. Findings and caveats of the study: Before this, some motif variants had been reported in reactive arthritis synovial fluid and blood.

A single record per CDR3 protein comes from TCRdb applying MiXCR to the 5' RACE reads. The sample has tens of thousands of distinct CDR3 sequences; around 26% are singletons. V was cut by 0 bases and J by 8 bases, with 11 bases left in between. This CDR3 has 13 amino acids. Germline loops: CDR1 SGHRS, CDR2 YFSETQ. This clonotype was counted at least ten times. Its target is unknown. This TCR came from a male donor with ankylosing spondylitis or in good health (not recorded which). Specimen: blood, either unsorted or a sorted T cell fraction (not recorded which). The genes are TRBV5-1 and TRBJ1-2; tentative D call: TRBD1 (5 bases). The CDR3 region has the DNA TGCGCCAGCAGCTTGGATTTGGGGGTCGGCTACACCTTC. Its protein is CASSLDLGVGYTF. Supplemented by reference TRBV5-1 and TRBJ1-2, the full variable domain reads KAGVTQTPRYLIKTRGQQVTLSCSPISGHRSVSWYQQTPGQGLQFLFEYFSETQRNKGNFPGRFSGRQFSNSRSEMNVSTLELGDSALYLCASSLDLGVGYTFGSGTRLTVV.